A selection of T cell receptor beta chains follows, all from one sample in a study of PD-L1 blockade in urothelial cancer. TCRdb keeps only in-frame clones here, not all; method: immunoSEQ multiplex PCR. The table shows about 63,000 clones, with around 81% occurring only once. Specimen: PBMCs, collected around atezolizumab (anti-PD-L1) treatment. These TCRs come from a man between 65 and 80 years old with urothelial cancer. The CDR3 runs from the conserved cysteine through the conserved F or W. The D gene is left open where the match is weak. The size of a clone is reported for some rows only, either as once, few or many, or as a class for expanded clones.

clone size	D gene	J gene	V gene	CDR3 DNA	CDR3 protein
NA	TRBD2	TRBJ2-7	TRBV5-8	TGTGCCAGCAGCACGGGACTAGCGGGAGGCCCTCCGGGCTACGAGCAGTACTTC	CASSTGLAGGPPGYEQYF
NA	NA	TRBJ2-5	TRBV9	TGTGCCAGCAGCCCCACAGGGGGGGGAGAGACCCAGTACTTC	CASSPTGGGETQYF
NA	NA	TRBJ2-1	TRBV6-6	TGTGCCAGCAGTACCGGGATCCGGAGCTCCTACAATGAGCAGTTCTTC	CASSTGIRSSYNEQFF
NA	TRBD1	TRBJ2-7	TRBV6-5	TGTGCCAGCAGTGGGGACAGGGGTTTGTTCGAGCAGTACTTC	CASSGDRGLFEQYF
NA	NA	TRBJ2-7	TRBV6-1	TGTGCCAGCAGTGAATCCCCAGTCCCCTCAGCCTACGAGCAGTACTTC	CASSESPVPSAYEQYF
NA	NA	TRBJ2-7	TRBV5-1	TGCGCCAGCAGCGGGGACACCTCTTCCTACGAGCAGTACTTC	CASSGDTSSYEQYF
NA	TRBD1	TRBJ2-6	TRBV4-1	TGCGCCAGCAGCCTGGCGACAGGGGTGACTGGGGCCAACGTCCTGACTTTC	CASSLATGVTGANVLTF
NA	NA	TRBJ2-7	TRBV10-3	TGTGCCATCAGACCCACAGGGTCTCCTTTCTACGAGCAGTACTTC	CAIRPTGSPFYEQYF
NA	NA	TRBJ1-1	TRBV19	TGTGCCACCAAGGAGGGAGAAGCTTTCTTT	CATKEGEAFF
once	TRBD1	TRBJ2-7	TRBV11-2	TGTGCCAGCAGCTTACAGGGGGCTACCTACGAGCAGTACTTC	CASSLQGATYEQYF
once	TRBD2	TRBJ2-5	TRBV5-1	TGCGCCAGCAGCCGCCTAGCGGGGAACCAAGAGACCCAGTACTTC	CASSRLAGNQETQYF
few	NA	TRBJ2-7	TRBV12-5	TGTGCTAGTGGTCCGACCGGGACAACTATGGGCGAGCAGTACTTC	CASGPTGTTMGEQYF
NA	TRBD1	TRBJ2-2	TRBV7-9	TGTGCCAGCAGCGCCACCCAGGGGACAGTGAACACCGGGGAGCTGTTTTTT	CASSATQGTVNTGELFF
NA	NA	TRBJ1-4	TRBV30	TGTGCCTGGAGTCACGGGGATGAAAAACTGTTTTTT	CAWSHGDEKLFF
NA	TRBD2	TRBJ2-7	TRBV18	TGTGCCAGCTCACCCAAGGGACTAGCGGGATCCCACGAGCAGTACTTC	CASSPKGLAGSHEQYF
NA	TRBD2	TRBJ2-3	TRBV10-3	TGTGCCATCAGTGCCCGACGGACTAGCGGGAGCACAGATACGCAGTATTTT	CAISARRTSGSTDTQYF
NA	NA	TRBJ2-3	TRBV19	TGTGCCAGTAGCCAAACAGGGATGCGGGCAGATACGCAGTATTTT	CASSQTGMRADTQYF
once	TRBD2	TRBJ2-7	TRBV5-4	TGTGCCAGCAGCTTACCTAGCGGATACTACGAGCAGTACTTC	CASSLPSGYYEQYF
NA	NA	TRBJ1-5	TRBV5-8	TGTGCCAGCAGCTTGGCCGAACAGGAGGGACAGCCCCAGCATTTT	CASSLAEQEGQPQHF
NA	NA	TRBJ1-5	TRBV30	TGTGCCTGGAGTATGGGCAGTTATAGCAATCAGCCCCAGCATTTT	CAWSMGSYSNQPQHF
NA	TRBD1	TRBJ1-1	TRBV9	TGTGCCAGCAACAGACAGGGGGCCATGAACACTGAAGCTTTCTTT	CASNRQGAMNTEAFF
few	TRBD2	TRBJ2-5	TRBV7-2	TGTGCCAGCAGCTTCCAAGCGGGAGGGAGAGAGACCCAGTACTTC	CASSFQAGGRETQYF
NA	TRBD2	TRBJ2-5	TRBV28	TGTGCCAGCAGTCGAGGTAGCGGGCAAGAGACCCAGTACTTC	CASSRGSGQETQYF
few	TRBD2	TRBJ2-1	TRBV30	TGTGCCTGGTTTTTAGCGGGAGCCCCCAGTGAGCAGTTCTTC	CAWFLAGAPSEQFF
NA	TRBD1	TRBJ1-4	TRBV5-8	TGTGCCAGCAGGTCCGGGACAGGGTATGAAAAACTGTTTTTT	CASRSGTGYEKLFF
NA	TRBD2	TRBJ2-2	TRBV9	TGTGCCAGCAGCGCATGGACTAGCGGTAACACCGGGGAGCTGTTTTTT	CASSAWTSGNTGELFF
few	TRBD2	TRBJ2-1	TRBV5-1	TGCGCCAGCAGCTTAGGGACTAGCGCGAATGAGCAGTTCTTC	CASSLGTSANEQFF
NA	NA	TRBJ1-1	TRBV18	TGTGCCAGCTCGCCAGATCTAGGGGACACTGAAGCTTTCTTT	CASSPDLGDTEAFF
NA	NA	TRBJ1-3	TRBV11-2	TGTGCCAGCAGCTTGGATCACAGCTTCGAATCTGGAAACACCATATATTTT	CASSLDHSFESGNTIYF
NA	TRBD2	TRBJ2-3	TRBV6-1	TGTGCCAGCGGGAGAGCGGGAGAAGCAGATACGCAGTATTTT	CASGRAGEADTQYF
NA	TRBD2	TRBJ2-7	TRBV5-6	TGTGCCAGCAGCCCCCTAGCGGGAGCCGGCTACGAGCAGTACTTC	CASSPLAGAGYEQYF
NA	NA	TRBJ2-7	TRBV19	TGTGCCAGTAGTATCTCAGGGGTTCCTTCCTACGAGCAGTACTTC	CASSISGVPSYEQYF
NA	NA	TRBJ1-2	TRBV11-2	TGTGCCAGCAGCTTATACCCCGCGGATGTTACACCTAACTATGGCTACACCTTC	CASSLYPADVTPNYGYTF
NA	TRBD2	TRBJ2-7	TRBV18	TGTGCCAGCTCGGAAGGGACTAGCGGCCAGTACGAGCAGTACTTC	CASSEGTSGQYEQYF
NA	TRBD2	TRBJ2-1	TRBV5-6	TGTGCCAGCAGCCCCCTGGGGGAGGGCAGCGACAATGAGCAGTTCTTC	CASSPLGEGSDNEQFF
few	NA	TRBJ1-5	TRBV19	TGTGCCAGTAGTGAATTCGGGGGACGGAGCAATCAGCCCCAGCATTTT	CASSEFGGRSNQPQHF
NA	NA	TRBJ2-5	TRBV14	TGTGCCAGCAGCCAAGTTCGAGACTCCGGCGAGACCCAGTACTTC	CASSQVRDSGETQYF
NA	TRBD1	TRBJ2-7	TRBV29-1	TGCAGCGTGGGAAGGACAGGGGGCTACGAGCAGTACTTC	CSVGRTGGYEQYF
NA	TRBD2	TRBJ2-1	TRBV18	TGTGCCAGCTCACCTTCCCTAGCGGGATGGGAGCAGTTCTTC	CASSPSLAGWEQFF
NA	TRBD1	TRBJ2-6	TRBV18	TGTGCCAGCTCCGATCGACAGGGGGCGAGAGGGGCCAACGTCCTGACTTTC	CASSDRQGARGANVLTF
NA	NA	TRBJ2-3	TRBV13	TGTGCCAGCAGCTTCCTTGGGGGGGGCGGCACAGATACGCAGTATTTT	CASSFLGGGGTDTQYF
NA	NA	TRBJ2-1	TRBV5-1	TGCGCCAGCAGCTTGGTGGGCGGGATCTTATACAATGAGCAGTTCTTC	CASSLVGGILYNEQFF